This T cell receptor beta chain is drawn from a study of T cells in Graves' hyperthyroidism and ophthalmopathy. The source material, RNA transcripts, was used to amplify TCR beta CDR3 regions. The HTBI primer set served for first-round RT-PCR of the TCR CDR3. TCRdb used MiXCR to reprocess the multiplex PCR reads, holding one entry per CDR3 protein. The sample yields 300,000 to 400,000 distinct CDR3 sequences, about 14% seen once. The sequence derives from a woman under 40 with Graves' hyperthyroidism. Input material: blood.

This CDR3 is CASSAGGLGEQYF. The CDR3 DNA sequence: TGTGCCAGCAGCGCGGGTGGGTTAGGCGAGCAGTACTTC. The V gene is TRBV9, the J gene TRBJ2-7; no reliable D call. V was clipped by 3 bases and J by 6 bases, with 13 bases between them. The CDR3 sequence is 13 residues long. CDR1 is SGDLS and CDR2 is YYNGEE in the germline V gene.